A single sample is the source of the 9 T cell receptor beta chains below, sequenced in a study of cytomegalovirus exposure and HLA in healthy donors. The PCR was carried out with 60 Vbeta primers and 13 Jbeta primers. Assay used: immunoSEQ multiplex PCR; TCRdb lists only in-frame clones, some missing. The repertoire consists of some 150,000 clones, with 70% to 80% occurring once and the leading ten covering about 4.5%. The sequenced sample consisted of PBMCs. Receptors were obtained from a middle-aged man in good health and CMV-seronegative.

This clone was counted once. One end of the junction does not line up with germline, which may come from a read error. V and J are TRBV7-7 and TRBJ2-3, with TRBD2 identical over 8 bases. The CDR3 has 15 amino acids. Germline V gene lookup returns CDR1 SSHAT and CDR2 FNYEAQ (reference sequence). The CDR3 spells CASSSAGAGTDTQYF. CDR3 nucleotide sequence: TGTGCTAGCAGCTCAGCGGGGGCCGGCACAGATACGCAGTATTTT.

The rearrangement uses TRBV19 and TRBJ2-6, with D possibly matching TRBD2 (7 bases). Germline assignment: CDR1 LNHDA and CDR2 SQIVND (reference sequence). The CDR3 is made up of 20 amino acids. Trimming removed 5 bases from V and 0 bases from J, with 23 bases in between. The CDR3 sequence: CASSALGGGSQYSGANVLTF. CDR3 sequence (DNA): TGTGCCAGTAGTGCCCTGGGAGGGGGGAGCCAGTACTCTGGGGCCAACGTCCTGACTTTC. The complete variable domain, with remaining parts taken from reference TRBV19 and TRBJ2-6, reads DGGITQSPKYLFRKEGQNVTLSCEQNLNHDAMYWYRQDPGQGLRLIYYSQIVNDFQKGDIAEGYSVSREKKESFPLTVTSAQKNPTAFYLCASSALGGGSQYSGANVLTFGAGSRLTVL.

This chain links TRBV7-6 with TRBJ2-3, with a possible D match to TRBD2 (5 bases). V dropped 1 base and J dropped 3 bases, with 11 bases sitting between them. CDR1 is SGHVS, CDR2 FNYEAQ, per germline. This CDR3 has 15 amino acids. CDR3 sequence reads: CASSLVGRGTDTQYF. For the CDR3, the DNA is TGTGCCAGCAGCTTAGTTGGGCGCGGGACAGATACGCAGTATTTT.

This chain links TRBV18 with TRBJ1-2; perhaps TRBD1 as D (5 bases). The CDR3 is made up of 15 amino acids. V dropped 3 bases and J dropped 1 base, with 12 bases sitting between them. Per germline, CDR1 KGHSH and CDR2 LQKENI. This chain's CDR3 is CASSPSRGINYGYTF. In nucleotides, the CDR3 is TGTGCCAGCTCACCCAGTCGGGGGATTAACTATGGCTACACCTTC.

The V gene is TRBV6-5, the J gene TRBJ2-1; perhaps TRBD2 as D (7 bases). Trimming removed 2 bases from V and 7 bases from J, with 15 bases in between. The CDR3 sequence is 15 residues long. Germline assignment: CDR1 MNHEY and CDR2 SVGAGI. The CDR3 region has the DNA TGTGCCAGCAGTTACGCGGGGGCCAAGGTGAATGAGCAGTTCTTC. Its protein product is CASSYAGAKVNEQFF.

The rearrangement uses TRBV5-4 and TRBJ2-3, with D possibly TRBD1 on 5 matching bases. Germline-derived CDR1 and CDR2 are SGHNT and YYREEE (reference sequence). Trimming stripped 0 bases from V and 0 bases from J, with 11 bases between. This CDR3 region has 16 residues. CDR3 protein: CASSLGSGASTDTQYF. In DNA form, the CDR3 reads TGTGCCAGCAGCTTGGGTAGTGGGGCCAGCACAGATACGCAGTATTTT.

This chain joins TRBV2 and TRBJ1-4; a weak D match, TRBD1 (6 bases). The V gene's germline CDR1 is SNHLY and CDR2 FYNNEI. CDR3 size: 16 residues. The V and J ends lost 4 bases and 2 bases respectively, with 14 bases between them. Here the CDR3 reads CASSVGQGMTNEKLFF. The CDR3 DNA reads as TGTGCCAGCAGTGTAGGGCAGGGGATGACTAATGAAAAACTGTTTTTT. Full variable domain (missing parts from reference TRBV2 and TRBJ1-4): EPEVTQTPSHQVTQMGQEVILRCVPISNHLYFYWYRQILGQKVEFLVSFYNNEISEKSEIFDDQFSVERPDGSNFTLKIRSTKLEDSAMYFCASSVGQGMTNEKLFFGSGTQLSVL.

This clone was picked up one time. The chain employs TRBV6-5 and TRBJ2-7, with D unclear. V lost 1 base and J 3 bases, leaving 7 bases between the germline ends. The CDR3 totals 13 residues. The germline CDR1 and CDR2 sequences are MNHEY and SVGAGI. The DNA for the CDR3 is TGTGCCAGCAGTTACTTCAGGAACTACGAGCAGTACTTC. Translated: CASSYFRNYEQYF.

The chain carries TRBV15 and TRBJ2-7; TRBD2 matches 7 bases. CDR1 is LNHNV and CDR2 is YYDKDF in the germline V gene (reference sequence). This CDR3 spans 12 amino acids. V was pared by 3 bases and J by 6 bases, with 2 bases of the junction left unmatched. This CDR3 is CATSSWEGEQYF. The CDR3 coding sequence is TGTGCCACCAGCAGCTGGGAGGGCGAGCAGTACTTC.